What follows describes a single T cell receptor beta chain. What it binds is unknown. The source of the sample is a study of brain T cells in children with intractable seizures. This CDR3 contains 17 residues. The V end was cut by 5 bases, the J end by 2 bases, with 21 bases between. Germline CDR1 reads MNHNY; CDR2 reads SVGAGI (reference sequence). Time point indicated: blood from clinic visit 5 months post-surgery; TSC patient then seizure free. The sequenced cases were selected for having the highest brain T cell transcript signatures. Some clones are missing from TCRdb's copy, which holds only in-frame ones; the method was immunoSEQ multiplex PCR. Among about 340,000 clones listed, roughly 93% were seen once. Points from the study as a whole: Absence of clones before surgery may stem from lower sequencing depth.

The V call is TRBV6-6, the J call TRBJ2-5; weak D call: TRBD1 (6 bases). The sequencing used peripheral blood, collected 4 to 5 months after surgery. The source is a boy in the first two years of life with tuberous sclerosis and intractable seizures. CDR3 loop: CASSPQETGRTQETQYF. The CDR3 region has the DNA TGTGCCAGCAGTCCCCAAGAGACAGGTAGAACGCAAGAGACCCAGTACTTC.